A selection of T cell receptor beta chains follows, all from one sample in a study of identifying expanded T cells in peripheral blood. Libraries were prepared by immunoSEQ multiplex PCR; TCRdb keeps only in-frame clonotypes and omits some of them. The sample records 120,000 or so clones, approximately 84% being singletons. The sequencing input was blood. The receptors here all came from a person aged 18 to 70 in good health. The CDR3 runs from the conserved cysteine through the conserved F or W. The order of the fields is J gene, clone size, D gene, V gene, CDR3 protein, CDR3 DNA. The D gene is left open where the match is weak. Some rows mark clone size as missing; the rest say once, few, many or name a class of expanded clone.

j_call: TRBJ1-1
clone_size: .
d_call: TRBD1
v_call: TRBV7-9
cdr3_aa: CASSSYRGPNTEAFF
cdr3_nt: TGTGCCAGCAGCTCCTACAGGGGCCCGAACACTGAAGCTTTCTTT

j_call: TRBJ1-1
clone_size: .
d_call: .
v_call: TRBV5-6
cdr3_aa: CASSPWALNTEAFF
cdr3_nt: TGTGCCAGCAGCCCCTGGGCCCTGAACACTGAAGCTTTCTTT

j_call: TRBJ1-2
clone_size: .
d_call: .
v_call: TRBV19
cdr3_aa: CASSGPREVGYTF
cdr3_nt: TGTGCCAGTAGTGGCCCCAGGGAGGTAGGCTACACCTTC

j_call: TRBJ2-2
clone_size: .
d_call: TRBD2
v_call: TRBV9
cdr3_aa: CASSVTGTRTGELFF
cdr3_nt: TGTGCCAGCAGCGTCACCGGGACTAGAACCGGGGAGCTGTTTTTT

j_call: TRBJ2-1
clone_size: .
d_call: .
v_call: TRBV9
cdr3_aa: CASSARSISSYNEQFF
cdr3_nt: TGTGCCAGCAGCGCCCGGTCAATTAGCTCCTACAATGAGCAGTTCTTC

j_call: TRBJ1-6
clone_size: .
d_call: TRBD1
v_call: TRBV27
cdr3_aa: CASSSGDRGTPLHF
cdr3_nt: TGTGCCAGCAGTTCGGGGGACAGGGGGACACCCCTCCACTTT

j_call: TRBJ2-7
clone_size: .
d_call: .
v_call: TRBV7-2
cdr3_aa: CASSLYYEQYF
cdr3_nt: TGTGCCAGCAGCCTTTACTACGAGCAGTACTTC

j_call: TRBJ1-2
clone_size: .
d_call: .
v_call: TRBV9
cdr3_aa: CASSVDGPVYGYTF
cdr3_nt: TGTGCCAGCAGCGTAGACGGACCTGTTTACGGCTACACCTTC

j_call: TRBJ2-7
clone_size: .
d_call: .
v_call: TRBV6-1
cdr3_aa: CASSITSSYEQYF
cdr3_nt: TGTGCCAGCAGTATCACATCCTCCTACGAGCAGTACTTC

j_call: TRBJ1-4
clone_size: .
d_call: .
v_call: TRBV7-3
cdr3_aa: CASSLGPHNEKLFF
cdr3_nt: TGTGCCAGCAGCTTAGGACCGCATAATGAAAAACTGTTTTTT

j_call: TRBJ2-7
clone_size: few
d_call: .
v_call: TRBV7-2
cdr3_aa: CASSLGRPQGEQYF
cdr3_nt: TGTGCCAGCAGCCTCGGCAGGCCCCAGGGGGAGCAGTACTTC

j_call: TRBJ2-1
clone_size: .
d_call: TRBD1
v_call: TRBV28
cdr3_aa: CASGSTGSGTNEQFF
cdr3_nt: TGTGCCAGCGGCTCGACAGGGTCGGGCACTAATGAGCAGTTCTTC

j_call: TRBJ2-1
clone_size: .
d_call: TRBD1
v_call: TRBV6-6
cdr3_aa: CASSWDRANEQFF
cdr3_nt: TGTGCCAGCAGTTGGGACAGGGCAAATGAGCAGTTCTTC

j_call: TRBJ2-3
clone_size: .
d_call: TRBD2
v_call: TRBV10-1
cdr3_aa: CASSARLAGASDTQYF
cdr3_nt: TGCGCCAGCAGTGCCCGACTAGCGGGGGCATCAGATACGCAGTATTTT

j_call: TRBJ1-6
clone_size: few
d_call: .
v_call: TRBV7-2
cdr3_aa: CASSHAGTYNSPLHF
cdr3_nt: TGTGCCAGCAGCCATGCCGGGACATATAATTCACCCCTCCACTTT

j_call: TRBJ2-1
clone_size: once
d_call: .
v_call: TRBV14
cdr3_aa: CASSQRGFDNEQFF
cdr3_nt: TGTGCCAGCAGCCAAAGGGGATTCGACAATGAGCAGTTCTTC

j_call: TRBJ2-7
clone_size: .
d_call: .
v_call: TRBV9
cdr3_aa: CASSHSRDNSYEQYF
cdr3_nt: TGTGCCAGCAGCCATTCCCGGGACAATTCCTACGAGCAGTACTTC

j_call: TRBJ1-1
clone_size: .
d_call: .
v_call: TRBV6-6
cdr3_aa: CASPPQATGNTEAFF
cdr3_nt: TGTGCCAGCCCCCCTCAGGCGACAGGGAACACTGAAGCTTTCTTT

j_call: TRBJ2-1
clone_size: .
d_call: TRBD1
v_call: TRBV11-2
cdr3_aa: CASSYRDRVGNEQFF
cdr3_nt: TGTGCCAGCAGCTACCGGGACAGGGTTGGAAATGAGCAGTTCTTC

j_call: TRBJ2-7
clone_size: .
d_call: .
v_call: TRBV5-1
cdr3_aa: CASSPPGGAGALYF
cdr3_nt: TGCGCCAGCAGCCCCCCCGGTGGGGCGGGGGCCTTGTACTTC

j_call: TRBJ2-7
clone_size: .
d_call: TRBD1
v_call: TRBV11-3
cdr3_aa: CASTKGTGQVNEQYF
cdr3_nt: TGTGCCAGCACCAAAGGGACAGGGCAGGTCAACGAGCAGTACTTC

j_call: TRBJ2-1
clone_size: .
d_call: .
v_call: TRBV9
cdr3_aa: CASSAETGYPYNEQFF
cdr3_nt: TGTGCCAGCAGCGCGGAGACAGGCTATCCCTACAATGAGCAGTTCTTC

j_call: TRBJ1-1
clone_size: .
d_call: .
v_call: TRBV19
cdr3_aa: CASSKYGQLMNTEAFF
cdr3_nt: TGTGCCAGTAGTAAGTACGGACAGCTGATGAACACTGAAGCTTTCTTT

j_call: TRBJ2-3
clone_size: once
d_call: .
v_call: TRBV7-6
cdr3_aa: CASSFGSTDTQYF
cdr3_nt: TGTGCCAGCAGCTTTGGCTCCACAGATACGCAGTATTTT

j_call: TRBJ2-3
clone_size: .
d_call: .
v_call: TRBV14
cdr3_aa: CASSGMDVMTDTQYF
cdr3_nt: TGTGCCAGCAGCGGAATGGACGTTATGACAGATACGCAGTATTTT

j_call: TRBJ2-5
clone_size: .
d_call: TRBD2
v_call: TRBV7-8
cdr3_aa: CASSSTTSGETQYF
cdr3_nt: TGTGCCAGCAGCTCAACCACTAGCGGGGAGACCCAGTACTTC

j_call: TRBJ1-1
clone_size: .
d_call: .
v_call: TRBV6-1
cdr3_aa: CASSILGHVNTEAFF
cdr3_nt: TGTGCCAGCAGCATACTCGGACATGTGAACACTGAAGCTTTCTTT

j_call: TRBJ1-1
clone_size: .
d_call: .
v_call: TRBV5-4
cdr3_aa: CASSLRAGNTEAFF
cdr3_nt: TGTGCCAGCAGCCTCAGGGCAGGGAACACTGAAGCTTTCTTT

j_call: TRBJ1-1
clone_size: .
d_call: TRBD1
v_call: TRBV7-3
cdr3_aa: CASSLIGTGGRTEAFF
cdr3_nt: TGTGCCAGCAGCTTAATTGGGACAGGGGGAAGGACTGAAGCTTTCTTT

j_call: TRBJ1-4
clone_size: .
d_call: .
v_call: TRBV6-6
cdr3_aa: CASGKGNEKLFF
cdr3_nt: TGTGCCAGCGGAAAGGGAAATGAAAAACTGTTTTTT

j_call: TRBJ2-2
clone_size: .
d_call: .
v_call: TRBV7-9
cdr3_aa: CASSPLRNMHTGELFF
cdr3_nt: TGTGCCAGCAGCCCACTTCGAAATATGCACACCGGGGAGCTGTTTTTT

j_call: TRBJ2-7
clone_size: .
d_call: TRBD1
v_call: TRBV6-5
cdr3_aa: CASSNRGGYEQYF
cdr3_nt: TGTGCCAGCTCAAACAGGGGCGGCTACGAGCAGTACTTC

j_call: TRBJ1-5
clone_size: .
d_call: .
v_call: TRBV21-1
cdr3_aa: CASSKATIHRENQPQHF
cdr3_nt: TGTGCCAGCAGCAAGGCAACGATCCACAGGGAAAATCAGCCCCAGCATTTT

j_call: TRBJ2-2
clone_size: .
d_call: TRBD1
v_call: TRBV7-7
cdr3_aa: CASSKGQGSGELFF
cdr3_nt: TGTGCCAGCAGCAAGGGACAGGGAAGCGGGGAGCTGTTTTTT

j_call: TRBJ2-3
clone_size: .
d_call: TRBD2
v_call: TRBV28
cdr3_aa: CASVGGGIDTQYF
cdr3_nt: TGTGCCAGTGTCGGGGGGGGTATAGATACGCAGTATTTT

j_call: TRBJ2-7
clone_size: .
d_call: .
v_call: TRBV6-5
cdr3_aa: CAVQGIGEQYF
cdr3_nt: TGTGCCGTCCAGGGGATAGGAGAGCAGTACTTC

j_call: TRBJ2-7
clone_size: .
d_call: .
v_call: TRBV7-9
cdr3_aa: CASSAGTTEQYF
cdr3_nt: TGTGCCAGCAGCGCCGGAACCACCGAGCAGTACTTC